This TCR beta chain was sequenced in a study of shared clonotypes between healthy human individuals. The V end lost 8 bases, the J end lost 3 bases, and 13 bases lay between the germline ends. The CDR3 covers 14 residues. Germline V CDR1 and CDR2: MDHEN, SYDVKM. This table comes from immunoSEQ multiplex PCR, and its TCRdb copy is limited to in-frame clones, with some not included. The profile shows hundreds of thousands of clones, roughly 77% of them singletons. The study's findings and limits: Among donors, clonotype sharing was expected to be affected by sequencing depth.

As regards this clone: Its matching antigen is unknown.

Among the donors, all were Caucasian adults who lived in Nashville, Tennessee. V and J are TRBV28 and TRBJ1-4; D perhaps matches TRBD1 (6 bases). The receptor comes from a woman aged 35 to 49 in good health. Some clones in this sample may be carry-over from other donors' samples. Sequenced material: PBMCs. The CDR3 here is CASQKGGANEKLFF. Here the CDR3 DNA reads TGTGCCAGCCAAAAGGGGGGGGCTAATGAAAAACTGTTTTTT.